The 27 T cell receptor beta chains reported below all come from one sample, sequenced in a study of PD-1 blockade in classical Hodgkin lymphoma. Every one of the patients relapsed after autologous stem cell transplantation (brentuximab vedotin exposure was variable). Clones were read by immunoSEQ multiplex PCR, and TCRdb kept only the in-frame ones, dropping some. This table has about 24,000 clones, 69% appearing once. The input for sequencing was peripheral blood mononuclear cells (PBMCs), taken at baseline. The origin of the receptors is a human donor with classical Hodgkin lymphoma.

J is TRBJ2-1 and V is TRBV18, with TRBD2 matching 10 bases. The ends lost 0 bases at V and 0 bases at J; junction bases unmatched: 11. The CDR3 has 20 residues. Germline V gene lookup returns CDR1 KGHSH and CDR2 LQKENI. The CDR3 spells CASSPPRGTSGASSYNEQFF. As DNA, the CDR3 is TGTGCCAGCTCACCACCGCGTGGAACTAGCGGGGCCAGCTCCTACAATGAGCAGTTCTTC.

The chain joins TRBV30 to TRBJ1-1; TRBD1 aligns across 7 bases. CDR1 is GTSNPN and CDR2 is SVGIG in the germline V gene (reference sequence). V dropped 1 base and J dropped 6; count of bases not matched to a gene: 8. The CDR3 is 14 amino acids. CDR3 DNA sequence: TGTGCCTGGAGTGGGGGACAGTTGATCCCTGAAGCTTTCTTT. Translated, it gives CAWSGGQLIPEAFF.

The chain has TRBV10-3 and TRBJ1-1; maybe TRBD1 (6 bases). V lost 2 bases and J lost 4, with 14 bases in between. Germline CDR1 is ENHRY and CDR2 is SYGVKD. This CDR3 is 15 amino acids long. CDR3 in amino acids: CAISEIQGGGTEAFF. In DNA, the CDR3 is TGTGCCATCAGTGAGATACAGGGTGGCGGCACTGAAGCTTTCTTT.

The chain recombines TRBV28 with TRBJ2-1; TRBD2 matches 15 bases. Per the germline V gene, CDR1 is MDHEN and CDR2 is SYDVKM. The CDR3 totals 17 residues. V lost 2 bases, J lost 2 bases, and 1 base stayed unmatched. The CDR3 is CASSLGTSGGPYNEQFF. In nucleotides, the CDR3 is TGTGCCAGCAGTTTAGGGACTAGCGGGGGGCCCTACAATGAGCAGTTCTTC. Supplemented by reference TRBV28 and TRBJ2-1, the full variable domain reads DVKVTQSSRYLVKRTGEKVFLECVQDMDHENMFWYRQDPGLGLRLIYFSYDVKMKEKGDIPEGYSVSREKKERFSLILESASTNQTSMYLCASSLGTSGGPYNEQFFGPGTRLTVL.

This clone was counted only a few times. The genes are TRBV6-6 and TRBJ1-5, with 9 bases identical to TRBD1. The CDR3 runs to 14 residues. CDR1 is MNHNY, CDR2 SVGAGI, per germline (reference sequence). V lost 4 bases and J lost 2; bases outside the gene matches: 0. The CDR3 nucleotides are TGTGCCAGCAGTTGGACAGGGGGCAATCAGCCCCAGCATTTT. Translation gives CASSWTGGNQPQHF.

This clone was recorded a few times. The chain employs TRBV5-6 and TRBJ2-1; TRBD2 might be the D (5 bases). Per the germline V gene, CDR1 is SGHDT and CDR2 is YYEEEE. The CDR3 loop spans 13 amino acids. Trimming pared 1 base from V and 9 bases from J, leaving 11 bases between. CDR3 nucleotide sequence: TGTGCCAGCAGCTTGAGATCCAGCGGTGAGCAGTTCTTC. It translates to CASSLRSSGEQFF.

This sequence joins TRBV19 and TRBJ2-3; D possibly corresponds to TRBD2 (6 bases). The CDR3 totals 15 residues. CDR1 is LNHDA and CDR2 is SQIVND in the germline V gene (reference sequence). Trimming cost V 4 bases and J 2 bases, with 13 bases left between them. Written as DNA, the CDR3 is TGTGCCAGTAGTACCCGGGAGAGGGACACAGATACGCAGTATTTT. Translation: CASSTRERDTDTQYF.

The chain is built from TRBV5-5 and TRBJ2-1; TRBD1 might be the D (5 bases). The length of the CDR3 is 14 residues. The V end lost 0 bases, the J end lost 4 bases, and 8 bases lay between the germline ends. From germline, CDR1 is SGHKS and CDR2 YYEKEE (reference sequence). The CDR3 coding sequence is TGTGCCAGCAGCTTGGAGACAGTTTACAATGAGCAGTTCTTC. Its protein is CASSLETVYNEQFF.

V gene TRBV7-9 combines with J gene TRBJ2-5; D is possibly TRBD2 (6 bases). CDR1 and CDR2 (germline): SEHNR, FQNEAQ (reference sequence). With 5 bases removed from V and 4 bases from J, the gap between germline ends came to 8 bases. The length of the CDR3 is 12 residues. As DNA, the CDR3 is TGTGCCAGCAGCCTTAGCGGAGAGACCCAGTACTTC. Translated: CASSLSGETQYF.

This clone appeared once. The rearrangement links TRBV19 to TRBJ1-2; 8 bases are shared with TRBD1. V was pared by 5 bases and J by 0 bases, with 5 bases of the junction left unmatched. Germline V gene sequence: CDR1 LNHDA, CDR2 SQIVND (reference sequence). The CDR3 has 15 residues. In nucleotides, the CDR3 is TGTGCCAGTAGTGAGCGGGACAGGTCTAACTATGGCTACACCTTC. Translating it yields CASSERDRSNYGYTF.

The chain has TRBV13 and TRBJ2-3; D is possibly TRBD2 (5 bases). CDR3 length: 15 amino acids. CDR1 PRHDT and CDR2 FYEKMQ come from the germline V gene (reference sequence). V shed 3 bases and J shed 0 bases, with 10 bases lying between them. CDR3 amino acids: CASSLEVTSTDTQYF. The CDR3, as DNA: TGTGCCAGCAGCTTGGAGGTAACTAGCACAGATACGCAGTATTTT.

This chain connects TRBV14 to TRBJ1-3, with no clear D. Per germline, CDR1 SGHDN and CDR2 FVKESK. This CDR3 has 14 amino acids. V was cut by 0 bases and J by 4 bases, with 7 bases left in between. The CDR3 sequence: CASSQDLWGNTIYF. The CDR3 DNA is TGTGCCAGCAGCCAAGATCTATGGGGAAACACCATATATTTT. The full variable domain, rest sourced from reference TRBV14 and TRBJ1-3, is EAGVTQFPSHSVIEKGQTVTLRCDPISGHDNLYWYRRVMGKEIKFLLHFVKESKQDESGMPNNRFLAERTGGTYSTLKVQPAELEDSGVYFCASSQDLWGNTIYFGEGSWLTVV.

In the case of this clone: Relative to the germline gene, one junction end is altered; a read error may explain this. The chain has TRBV7-7 and TRBJ2-2; TRBD1 aligns across 7 bases. This CDR3 is 14 amino acids long. Germline V gene sequence: CDR1 SSHAT, CDR2 FNYEAQ (reference sequence). The CDR3 region has the DNA TGTGCTAGCAGTTATCTTCAGGGGGCCGGGGAGCTGTTTTTT. As protein: CASSYLQGAGELFF.

The genes are TRBV9 and TRBJ2-3; D gene unclear. The CDR3 runs to 15 residues. V lost 0 bases and J 0 bases, leaving 8 bases between the germline ends. Germline V CDR1 and CDR2: SGDLS, YYNGEE. The CDR3 DNA reads TGTGCCAGCAGCGTAGATGGACCTAGCACAGATACGCAGTATTTT. Its protein is CASSVDGPSTDTQYF.

Relative to its sample, this clone is medium-sized. The rearrangement joins TRBV4-1 to TRBJ1-5; the D gene is possibly TRBD1 (6 bases). This CDR3 has 15 amino acids. V was shortened by 5 bases and J by 4 bases, with 15 bases between the two germline ends. Germline assignment: CDR1 MGHRA and CDR2 YSYEKL. The CDR3 nucleotides are TGCGCCAGCAGCTGGACAGTAGGGGTAAATCAGCCCCAGCATTTT. Its protein product is CASSWTVGVNQPQHF.

The chain is built from TRBV7-2 and TRBJ1-3; D is uncertain. Trimming cost V 5 bases and J 10 bases, with 12 bases left between them. CDR3 size: 12 residues. CDR1 is SGHTA and CDR2 is FQGNSA in the germline V gene. CDR3 region: CASSRLETTIYF. The CDR3 coding sequence is TGTGCCAGCAGCCGTCTAGAAACAACCATATATTTT.

This chain joins TRBV9 and TRBJ2-3; no definite D call. The CDR3 is 13 residues long. V was shortened by 4 bases and J by 6 bases, with 12 bases between the two germline ends. CDR1 SGDLS and CDR2 YYNGEE come from the germline V gene. In DNA, the CDR3 is TGTGCCAGCAGCCCGGAGATATGGGATACGCAGTATTTT. Translating gives CASSPEIWDTQYF.

This clone has only a few counts. The chain combines TRBV4-1 with TRBJ1-1; D gene uncertain. CDR1 and CDR2 from the germline V gene are MGHRA and YSYEKL. The CDR3 runs to 16 residues. V lost 1 base and J lost 5, with 17 bases in between. The DNA for the CDR3 is TGCGCCAGCAGCCAAGCGAATATGGGGTTACAAACTGAAGCTTTCTTT. Translating gives CASSQANMGLQTEAFF.

This clone was seen more than once but under ten times. The chain joins TRBV10-2 to TRBJ1-4, with 9 nucleotides matching TRBD1. The germline gives CDR1 WSHSY, CDR2 SAAADI. The CDR3 has 15 residues. Trimming at V came to 5 bases and at J to 6 bases, leaving 7 bases not matched to a gene. In DNA, the CDR3 is TGCGCCAGCAGTAGGGGACAGGGTAACGATGAAAAACTGTTTTTT. The encoded protein is CASSRGQGNDEKLFF.

The chain carries TRBV9 and TRBJ2-5; D is unclear. CDR1 and CDR2 (germline): SGDLS, YYNGEE. The V end was cut by 0 bases, the J end by 3 bases, with 6 bases between. This CDR3 is built from 13 residues. This chain's CDR3 is CASSVGAKETQYF. The CDR3 DNA reads as TGTGCCAGCAGCGTAGGGGCAAAAGAGACCCAGTACTTC.

The chain employs TRBV9 and TRBJ2-7; 10 nucleotides agree with TRBD1. The germline CDR1 and CDR2 sequences are SGDLS and YYNGEE. This CDR3 is 16 amino acids long. J lost 5 bases, V lost 0 bases, and 8 bases had no gene match. CDR3 nucleotide sequence: TGTGCCAGCAGCGTAGGGGTAAGGGACAGGGGACACGAGCAGTACTTC. Its protein product is CASSVGVRDRGHEQYF.

V is TRBV10-3 and J is TRBJ1-1, with D hard to call. V shed 6 bases and J shed 0 bases, with 11 bases lying between them. Germline V gives CDR1 ENHRY, CDR2 SYGVKD. There are 14 residues in the CDR3. The CDR3 DNA is TGTGCCATCAGCACCTCTGGATTGAACACTGAAGCTTTCTTT. This codes for CAISTSGLNTEAFF.

The chain has TRBV27 and TRBJ1-6, with D uncertain. The CDR3 length is 9 residues. V lost 3 bases and J 14 bases, leaving 2 bases between the germline ends. CDR1 and CDR2 (germline): MNHEY, SMNVEV (reference sequence). CDR3 sequence (DNA): TGTGCCAGCAGTTTTTCCCTCCACTTT. Amino acids: CASSFSLHF.

The V gene is TRBV6-5, the J gene TRBJ1-6, with unresolved D. The CDR3 totals 15 residues. V lost 2 bases to trimming and J lost 7 bases, with 12 bases between them. Germline CDR1 MNHEY, CDR2 SVGAGI. The CDR3 DNA follows: TGTGCCAGCAGTTACGACGGGTTCGGAAATTCACCCCTCCACTTT. It encodes CASSYDGFGNSPLHF.

In this sample, this clone turned up a few times. This chain links TRBV5-6 with TRBJ1-1, with a tentative D call TRBD1 (6 bases). Deletions cut 0 bases from V and 5 bases from J, with 23 bases between. The CDR3 covers 18 residues. Looked up from germline, CDR1 is SGHDT and CDR2 is YYEEEE. CDR3 loop: CASSLAYMDSSRGTEAFF. The DNA of the CDR3 is TGTGCCAGCAGCTTGGCCTACATGGACAGTTCGAGAGGGACTGAAGCTTTCTTT.

The rearrangement uses TRBV5-6 and TRBJ1-5, with TRBD1 matching over 9 bases. Germline lookup yields CDR1 SGHDT and CDR2 YYEEEE. CDR3 length: 17 amino acids. V was clipped by 2 bases and J by 2 bases; unmatched bases: 8. The CDR3 coding sequence is TGTGCCAGCAGCTTCGGGACAGGGTTATCTGGCAATCAGCCCCAGCATTTT. Protein product: CASSFGTGLSGNQPQHF.

This clone has only a few counts. The rearrangement links TRBV6-4 to TRBJ1-5, with D perhaps matching TRBD1 (6 bases). This CDR3 has 16 residues. Trimming pared 2 bases from V and 3 bases from J, leaving 14 bases between. The germline CDR1 and CDR2 sequences are MRHNA and SNTAGT. In nucleotides, the CDR3 is TGTGCCAGCAGTGACCCCGGACAGCGGAACAATCAGCCCCAGCATTTT. Residues: CASSDPGQRNNQPQHF.